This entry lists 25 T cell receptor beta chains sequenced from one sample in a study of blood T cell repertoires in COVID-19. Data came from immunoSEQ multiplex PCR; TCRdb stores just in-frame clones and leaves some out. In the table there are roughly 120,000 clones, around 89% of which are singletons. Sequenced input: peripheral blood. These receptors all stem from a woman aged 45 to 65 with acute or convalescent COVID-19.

The CDR3 reads CASSRGAAISSYEQYF. The CDR3, as DNA: TGTGCCAGCAGTCGGGGGGCGGCCATCAGCTCCTACGAGCAGTACTTC. The chain is built from TRBV28 and TRBJ2-7; the D gene is possibly TRBD2 (7 bases). The CDR3 spans 16 residues. Trimming took off 5 bases at V and 0 bases at J, with 17 bases between the two ends. Germline CDR1 reads MDHEN; CDR2 reads SYDVKM.

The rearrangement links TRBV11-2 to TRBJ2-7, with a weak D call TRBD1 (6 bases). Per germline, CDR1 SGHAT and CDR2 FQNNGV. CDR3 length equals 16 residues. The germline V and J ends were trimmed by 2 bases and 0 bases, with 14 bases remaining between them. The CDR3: CASSLFRGSSSYEQYF. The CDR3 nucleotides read TGTGCCAGCAGCTTATTCAGGGGCTCGAGCTCCTACGAGCAGTACTTC.

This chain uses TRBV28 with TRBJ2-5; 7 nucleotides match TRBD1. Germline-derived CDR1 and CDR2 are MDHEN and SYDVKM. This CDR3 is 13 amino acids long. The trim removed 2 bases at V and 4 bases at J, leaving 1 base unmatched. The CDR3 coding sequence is TGTGCCAGCAGTTTAAGGACAGGAGAGACCCAGTACTTC. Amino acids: CASSLRTGETQYF.

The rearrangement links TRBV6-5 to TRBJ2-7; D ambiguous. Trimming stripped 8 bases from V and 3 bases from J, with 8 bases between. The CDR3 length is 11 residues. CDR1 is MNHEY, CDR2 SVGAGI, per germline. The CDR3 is CASARNYEQYF. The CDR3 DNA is TGTGCCAGCGCCAGAAACTACGAGCAGTACTTC.

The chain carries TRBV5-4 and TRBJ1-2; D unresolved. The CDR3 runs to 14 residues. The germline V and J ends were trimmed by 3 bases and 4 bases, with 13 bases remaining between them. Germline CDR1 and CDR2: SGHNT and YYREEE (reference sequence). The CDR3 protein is CASSSDAGFYGYTF. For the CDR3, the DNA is TGTGCCAGCAGCTCGGACGCGGGGTTCTATGGCTACACCTTC. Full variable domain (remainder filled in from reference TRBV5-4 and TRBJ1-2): ETGVTQSPTHLIKTRGQQVTLRCSSQSGHNTVSWYQQALGQGPQFIFQYYREEENGRGNFPPRFSGLQFPNYSSELNVNALELDDSALYLCASSSDAGFYGYTFGSGTRLTVV.

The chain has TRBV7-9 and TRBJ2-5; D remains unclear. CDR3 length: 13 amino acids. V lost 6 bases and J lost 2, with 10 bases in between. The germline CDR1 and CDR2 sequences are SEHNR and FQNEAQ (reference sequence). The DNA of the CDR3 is TGTGCCAGCAGACACCAACTACAAGAGACCCAGTACTTC. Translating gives CASRHQLQETQYF.

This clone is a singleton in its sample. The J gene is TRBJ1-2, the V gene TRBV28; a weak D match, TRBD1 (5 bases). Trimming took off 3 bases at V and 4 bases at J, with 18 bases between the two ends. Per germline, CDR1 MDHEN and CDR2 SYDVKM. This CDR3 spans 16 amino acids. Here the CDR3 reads CASSLSGGRVGYGYTF. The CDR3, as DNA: TGTGCCAGCAGTTTGTCGGGGGGAAGGGTCGGCTATGGCTACACCTTC.

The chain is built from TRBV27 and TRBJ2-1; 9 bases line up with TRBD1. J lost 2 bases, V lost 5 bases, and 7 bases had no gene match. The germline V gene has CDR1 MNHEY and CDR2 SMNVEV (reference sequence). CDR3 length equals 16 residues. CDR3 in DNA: TGTGCCAGCAGTAAAAACCGGGACAGGGCCTACAATGAGCAGTTCTTC. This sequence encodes CASSKNRDRAYNEQFF.

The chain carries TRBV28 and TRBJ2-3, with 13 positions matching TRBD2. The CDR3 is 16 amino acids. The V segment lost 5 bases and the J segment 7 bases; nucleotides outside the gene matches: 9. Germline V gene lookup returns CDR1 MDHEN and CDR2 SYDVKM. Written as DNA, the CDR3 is TGTGCCAGCAGTCTCATGAGGACTAGCGGGAGTCATACGCAGTATTTT. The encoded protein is CASSLMRTSGSHTQYF.

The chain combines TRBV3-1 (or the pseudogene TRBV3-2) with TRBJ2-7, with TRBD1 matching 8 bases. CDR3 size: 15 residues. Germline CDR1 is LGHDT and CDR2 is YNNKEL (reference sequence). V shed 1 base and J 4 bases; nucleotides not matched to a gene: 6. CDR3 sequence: CASSQAWTGHYEQYF. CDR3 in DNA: TGTGCCAGCAGCCAAGCCTGGACAGGGCATTACGAGCAGTACTTC.

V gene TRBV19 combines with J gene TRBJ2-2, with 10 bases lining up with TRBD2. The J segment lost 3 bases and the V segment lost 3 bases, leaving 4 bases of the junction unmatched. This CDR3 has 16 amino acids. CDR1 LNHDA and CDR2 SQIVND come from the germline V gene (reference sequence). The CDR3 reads CASSIQLAGDTGELFF. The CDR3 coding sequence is TGTGCCAGTAGTATTCAGCTAGCGGGAGACACCGGGGAGCTGTTTTTT.

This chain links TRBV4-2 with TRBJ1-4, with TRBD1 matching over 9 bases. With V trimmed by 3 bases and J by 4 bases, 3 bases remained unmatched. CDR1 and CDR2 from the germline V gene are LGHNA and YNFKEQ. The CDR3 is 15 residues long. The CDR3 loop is CASSQDRGRNEKLFF. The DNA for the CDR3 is TGTGCCAGCAGCCAGGACAGGGGACGTAATGAAAAACTGTTTTTT.

The CDR3 bases are TGTGCCAGCAGCCTGGGACAGTTCAATCAGCCCCAGCATTTT. This encodes CASSLGQFNQPQHF. The gene calls are TRBV7-2 and TRBJ1-5; 7 bases agree with TRBD1. After removal of 5 bases from V and 3 bases from J, the junction contained 4 bases not matched to a gene. Germline V lookup: CDR1 SGHTA, CDR2 FQGNSA. The CDR3 spans 14 residues. The variable domain in full, completed from reference TRBV7-2 and TRBJ1-5, reads GAGVSQSPSNKVTEKGKDVELRCDPISGHTALYWYRQSLGQGLEFLIYFQGNSAPDKSGLPSDRFSAERTGGSVSTLTIQRTQQEDSAVYLCASSLGQFNQPQHFGDGTRLSIL.

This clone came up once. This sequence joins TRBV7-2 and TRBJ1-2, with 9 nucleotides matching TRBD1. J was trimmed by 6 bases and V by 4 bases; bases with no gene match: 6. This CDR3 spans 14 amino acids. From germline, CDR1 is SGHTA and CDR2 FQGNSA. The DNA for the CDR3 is TGTGCCAGCAGCTGGACAGGGGATGGCAATGGCTACACCTTC. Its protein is CASSWTGDGNGYTF.

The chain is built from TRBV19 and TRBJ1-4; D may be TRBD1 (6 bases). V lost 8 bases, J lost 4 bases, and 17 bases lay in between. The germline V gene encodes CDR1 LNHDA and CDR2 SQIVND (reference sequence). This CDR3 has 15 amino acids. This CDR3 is CASGRRTDINEKLFF. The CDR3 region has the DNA TGTGCCAGTGGGCGACGGACAGATATTAATGAAAAACTGTTTTTT. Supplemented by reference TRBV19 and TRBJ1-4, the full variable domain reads DGGITQSPKYLFRKEGQNVTLSCEQNLNHDAMYWYRQDPGQGLRLIYYSQIVNDFQKGDIAEGYSVSREKKESFPLTVTSAQKNPTAFYLCASGRRTDINEKLFFGSGTQLSVL.

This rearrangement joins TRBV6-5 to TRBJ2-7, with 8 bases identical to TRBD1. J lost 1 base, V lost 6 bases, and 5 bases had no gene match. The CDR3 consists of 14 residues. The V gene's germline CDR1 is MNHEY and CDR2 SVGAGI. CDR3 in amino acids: CASRWDRSSYEQYF. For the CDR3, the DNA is TGTGCCAGCAGGTGGGACAGGTCTTCCTACGAGCAGTACTTC.

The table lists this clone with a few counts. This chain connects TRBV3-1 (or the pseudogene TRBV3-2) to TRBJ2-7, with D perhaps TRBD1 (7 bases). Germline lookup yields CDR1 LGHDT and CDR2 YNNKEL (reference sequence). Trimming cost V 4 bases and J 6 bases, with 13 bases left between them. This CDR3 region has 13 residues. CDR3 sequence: CASSPGGGAEQYF. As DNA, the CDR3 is TGTGCCAGCAGCCCCGGAGGGGGCGCCGAGCAGTACTTC.

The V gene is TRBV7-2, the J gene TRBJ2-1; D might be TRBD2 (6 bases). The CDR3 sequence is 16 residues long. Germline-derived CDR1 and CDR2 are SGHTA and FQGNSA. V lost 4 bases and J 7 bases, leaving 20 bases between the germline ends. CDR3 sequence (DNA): TGTGCCAGCAGCTCCCCGGGACTCCCCGACCAGAATGAGCAGTTCTTC. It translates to CASSSPGLPDQNEQFF.

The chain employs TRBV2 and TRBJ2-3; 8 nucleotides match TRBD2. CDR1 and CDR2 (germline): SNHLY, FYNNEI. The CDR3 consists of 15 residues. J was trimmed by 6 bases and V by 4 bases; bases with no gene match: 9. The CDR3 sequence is CASSGNSGRGDTQYF. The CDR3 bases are TGTGCCAGCAGTGGAAACAGCGGGAGAGGGGATACGCAGTATTTT. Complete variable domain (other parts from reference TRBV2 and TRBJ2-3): EPEVTQTPSHQVTQMGQEVILRCVPISNHLYFYWYRQILGQKVEFLVSFYNNEISEKSEIFDDQFSVERPDGSNFTLKIRSTKLEDSAMYFCASSGNSGRGDTQYFGPGTRLTVL.

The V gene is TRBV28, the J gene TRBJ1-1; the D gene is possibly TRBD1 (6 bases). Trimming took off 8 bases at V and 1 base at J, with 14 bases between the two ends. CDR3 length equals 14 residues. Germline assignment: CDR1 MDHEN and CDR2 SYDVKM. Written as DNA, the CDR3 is TGTGCCAGCGGGTCCACAGGGCAGAACACTGAAGCTTTCTTT. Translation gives CASGSTGQNTEAFF.

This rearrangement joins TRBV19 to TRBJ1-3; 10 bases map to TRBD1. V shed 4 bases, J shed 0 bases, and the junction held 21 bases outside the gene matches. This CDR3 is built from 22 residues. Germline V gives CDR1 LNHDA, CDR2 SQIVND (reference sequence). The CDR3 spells CASSTPSGRQGAFPLSGNTIYF. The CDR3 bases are TGTGCCAGTAGTACACCTTCGGGGAGACAGGGGGCATTCCCTCTCTCTGGAAACACCATATATTTT.

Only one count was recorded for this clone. The CDR3, as DNA: TGTGCCACCAGTGATTTTGAGGGGGACTACAATGAGCAGTTCTTC. It specifies CATSDFEGDYNEQFF. The rearrangement links TRBV24-1 to TRBJ2-1, with D tentatively TRBD1 (6 bases). The CDR3 has 15 amino acids. V dropped 1 base and J dropped 3 bases, with 9 bases sitting between them. Germline V gives CDR1 KGHDR, CDR2 SFDVKD.

Here the CDR3 reads CASGPSGTTSPLHF. CDR3 DNA sequence: TGTGCCAGCGGGCCCTCCGGGACAACATCACCCCTCCACTTT. This chain connects TRBV28 to TRBJ1-6, with D possibly matching TRBD1 (6 bases). V was cut by 8 bases and J by 10 bases, with 18 bases left in between. Per the germline V gene, CDR1 is MDHEN and CDR2 is SYDVKM. The CDR3 has 14 residues.

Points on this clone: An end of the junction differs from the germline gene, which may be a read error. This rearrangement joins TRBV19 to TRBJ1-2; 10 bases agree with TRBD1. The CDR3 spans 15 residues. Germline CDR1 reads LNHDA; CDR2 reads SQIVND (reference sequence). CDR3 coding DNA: TGTGCCAGCAGTAGGTCCGGACAGGGGGTTAGTGGCTACACCTTC. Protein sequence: CASSRSGQGVSGYTF.

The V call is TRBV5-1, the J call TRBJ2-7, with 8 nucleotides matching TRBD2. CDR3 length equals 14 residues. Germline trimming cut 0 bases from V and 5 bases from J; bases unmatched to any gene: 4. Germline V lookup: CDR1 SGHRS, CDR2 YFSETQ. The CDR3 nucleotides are TGCGCCAGCAGCTTGGTCGGGAGGGACCACGAGCAGTACTTC. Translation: CASSLVGRDHEQYF. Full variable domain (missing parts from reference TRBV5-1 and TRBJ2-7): KAGVTQTPRYLIKTRGQQVTLSCSPISGHRSVSWYQQTPGQGLQFLFEYFSETQRNKGNFPGRFSGRQFSNSRSEMNVSTLELGDSALYLCASSLVGRDHEQYFGPGTRLTVT.